The text below deals with one T cell receptor beta chain. Its binding antigen is unknown. No clone much larger than this one lies a single base away; base qualities are absent. The CDR3 contains 17 residues, cysteine and phenylalanine counted. This entry keeps only the CDR3 DNA: 51 bases, framed from base 1. Germline trimming: 0 bases from V, 1 base from J; junction bases outside gene matches: 7. CDR1 and CDR2, per the germline V gene, are MGHRA and YSYEKL. This sample's time point label indicates: week 23, last vaccination. Every vaccine dose consisted of 300 ug of a 20-mer mutant IDH1 peptide in Montanide, administered subcutaneously together with topical imiquimod. Donors had newly diagnosed WHO grade 3 or 4 IDH1-mutant astrocytomas with loss of nuclear ATRX. The samples were drawn from NOA16, a multicentre, single-arm, open-label phase I trial in Germany that tested a mutant IDH1 peptide vaccine in humans for the first time. The DNeasy Blood and Tissue Kit was used to extract genomic DNA from EDTA blood for TCRB sequencing.

Libraries were constructed by the immunoSEQ multiplex PCR assay. Rearranged TCR beta chain sequences were amplified with the hsTCRB Kit following the manufacturer's protocol. TCRB libraries were sequenced on an Illumina MiSeq. For the original study's pipeline: The proprietary platform of the kit vendor was used for demultiplexing, trimming and gene mapping. Drawn from immuneACCESS, this table holds only the in-frame rearrangements with V and J called that TCRdb kept. Clones are partly lost; checked studies trace under half to an unresolved V gene and leave the rest unexplained. That table gives V, J and clone size, and the DNA gave D and trimming. This sample comprises about 65,000 clones, around 84% of them detected only once. The ten largest account for roughly 4% of the sample. This entry comes from a study of a mutant IDH1 vaccine in newly diagnosed glioma (dated by TCRdb to 2020 to 2022). Context from the whole study: Patients were given eight vaccinations, in weeks 1, 3, 5, 7, 11, 15, 19 and 23, which matched visits V03 through V10. In the chemotherapy-containing groups, vaccination started alongside temozolomide cycles, whereas in patients who had radiotherapy alone it started 4-6 weeks after radiotherapy. Of the approximately 29 treated patients, 62.5% were male and 37.5% were female, and a mean age of roughly 41 years was recorded. Before enrollment, patients had received standard therapy of radiotherapy alone, temozolomide alone, or radiochemotherapy with temozolomide; most received the combination. Six visits were used for peripheral blood collection: V03 (baseline), V05, V07, V10, V12 and V13. Longitudinal TCRB deep sequencing was done for fewer than 30 treated patients, wherever samples were available for exploratory analyses. Broader findings and caveats from the paper: PBMC samples for TCRB deep sequencing were selected based on availability. The authors noted that analyses of patient blood samples could not be reproduced because of sample limitations. Pseudoprogression seemed to be unrelated to changes in the top peripheral T cell clonotypes found by TCRB sequencing. Immune responses induced by the vaccine were seen in over 90% of patients across multiple MHC alleles.

The clonotype comes from a man aged 30-40 years with glioma. The chain is made from TRBV4-1 and TRBJ1-2; 8 bases in the junction line up with TRBD1. Here the sequenced sample was PBMCs, taken from a glioma patient whose treatment included an IDH1 peptide vaccine. In nucleotides, the sequence is TGCGCCAGCAGCCAAGAACCCACAGGGGGAAGTAACTATGGCTACACCTTC. It codes for CASSQEPTGGSNYGYTF.